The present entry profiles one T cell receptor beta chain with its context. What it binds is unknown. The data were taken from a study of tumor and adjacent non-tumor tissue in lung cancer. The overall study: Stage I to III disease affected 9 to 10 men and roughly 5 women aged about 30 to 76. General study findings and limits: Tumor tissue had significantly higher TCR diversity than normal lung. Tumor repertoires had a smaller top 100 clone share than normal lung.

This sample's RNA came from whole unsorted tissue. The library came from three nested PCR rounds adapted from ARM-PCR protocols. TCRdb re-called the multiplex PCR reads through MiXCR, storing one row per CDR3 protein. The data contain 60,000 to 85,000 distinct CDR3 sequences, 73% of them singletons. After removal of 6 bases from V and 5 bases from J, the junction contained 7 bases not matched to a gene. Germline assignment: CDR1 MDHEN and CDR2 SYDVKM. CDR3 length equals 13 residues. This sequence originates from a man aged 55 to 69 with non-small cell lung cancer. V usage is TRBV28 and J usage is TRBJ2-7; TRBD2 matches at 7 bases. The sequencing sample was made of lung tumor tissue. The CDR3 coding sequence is TGTGCCAGCAGCCTAGCGGCTTTGGACGAGCAGTACTTC. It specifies CASSLAALDEQYF.